The rows below give T cell receptor beta chains drawn from one sample of a study of T cells in Graves' hyperthyroidism and ophthalmopathy. TCRdb re-analysed the multiplex PCR reads in MiXCR, keeping a single row per CDR3 protein. Of hundreds of thousands of distinct CDR3 sequences listed, 15% to 20% are singletons. Sequencing input: blood. These receptors were obtained from a woman aged 40 to 50 with Graves' ophthalmopathy. CDR3s include the opening cysteine and the closing phenylalanine or tryptophan. Not every row has a clone size; where given, it reads once, few, many or a size class.

size: few; V: TRBV2; J: TRBJ2-7; CDR3: CASSDSGSTEQYF
size: many; V: TRBV30; J: TRBJ2-4; CDR3: CAWSVRGTPKNIQYF
size: many; V: TRBV20-1; J: TRBJ1-1; CDR3: CSAAPKRRFGAFF
size: many; V: TRBV5-1; J: TRBJ1-3; CDR3: CASSLVGVSYSGNTIYF
size: few; V: TRBV7-9; J: TRBJ2-1; CDR3: CASTPGLADPEQFF
size: many; V: TRBV7-2; J: TRBJ2-2; CDR3: CASTQDRLTGELFF
size: many; V: TRBV30; J: TRBJ2-5; CDR3: CAWATGGVETQYF
size: NA; V: TRBV12-5; J: TRBJ2-1; CDR3: CASGFNRGTGIEDEQFF
size: few; V: TRBV5-1; J: TRBJ2-1; CDR3: CASSTTTPGEQFF
size: many; V: TRBV20-1; J: TRBJ2-7; CDR3: CSALQEGQGAVDEQYF
size: NA; V: TRBV29-1; J: TRBJ2-5; CDR3: CSVLSGPDQETQYF
size: many; V: TRBV12-3/TRBV12-4; J: TRBJ1-1; CDR3: CASSRPRKGGGEAFF
size: many; V: TRBV27; J: TRBJ2-7; CDR3: CASAHQGKGLYEQYF